These 12 T cell receptor beta chains were sequenced from one sample in a study of human T cells and chemical hapten exposure (dated by TCRdb to 2020 to 2023). Taken with the paper, the label for time point translates to: patch test 1, 2 weeks after DPC sensitization. This specimen's treatment or condition label, interpreted: therapeutic diphenylcyclopropenone sensitization with weekly scalp DPC. Library preparation was by RACE. For sequencing, a NextSeq 500 was employed. TCRdb trimmed the raw reads at Q25, called clones with MiXCR and kept productive beta chains. Rows with one shared CDR3 protein collapse into an entry with the most common genes and DNA. The sample table contains around 380,000 distinct CDR3 sequences; only one count was recorded for around 4.8% of them. The ten most abundant clones make up under 3% of the sample. The sequencing used whole blood, collected in connection with sensitization to the hapten diphenylcyclopropenone (DPC). All receptors derive from a woman between 45 and 65 years old with alopecia areata. Some clones in this sample may be carry-over from other donors' samples.

The sample holds many counts of this clonotype. J is TRBJ2-7 and V is TRBV28; 14 bases are shared with TRBD2. Trimming took 4 bases from V and 6 from J; bases not matched to a gene: 20. Looked up from germline, CDR1 is MDHEN and CDR2 is SYDVKM. The CDR3 spans 20 residues. The CDR3 DNA follows: TGTGCCAGCAGTTACCCCGGGACGGGGGGGACTAGCGGGAGATTACGCGAGCAGTACTTC. Its protein product is CASSYPGTGGTSGRLREQYF.

In its sample, this clonotype was seen a few times. The rearrangement uses TRBV25-1 and TRBJ1-2; D is perhaps TRBD1 (5 bases). V gave up 3 bases and J gave up 2 bases, with 13 bases separating them. Looked up from germline, CDR1 is MGHDK and CDR2 is SYGVNS. This CDR3 spans 15 amino acids. CDR3 protein: CASSDVGRENYGYTF. CDR3 DNA sequence: TGTGCCAGCAGTGATGTAGGCAGGGAGAACTATGGCTACACCTTC.

V is TRBV2 and J is TRBJ2-1; D perhaps matches TRBD2 (6 bases). The length of the CDR3 is 16 residues. CDR1 and CDR2 (germline): SNHLY, FYNNEI. Trimming removed 1 base from V and 9 bases from J, with 19 bases in between. The CDR3 nucleotides read TGTGCCAGCAGTGAAGGATTAGCGGCAAGGGGTAGTGAGCAGTTCTTC. Protein sequence: CASSEGLAARGSEQFF. Filled out from reference TRBV2 and TRBJ2-1, the complete variable domain reads EPEVTQTPSHQVTQMGQEVILRCVPISNHLYFYWYRQILGQKVEFLVSFYNNEISEKSEIFDDQFSVERPDGSNFTLKIRSTKLEDSAMYFCASSEGLAARGSEQFFGPGTRLTVL.

V and J are TRBV12-3 or TRBV12-4 and TRBJ1-2, with D hard to call. The CDR3 spans 11 residues. Trimming took off 2 bases at V and 7 bases at J, with 5 bases between the two ends. CDR3 in amino acids: CASSLRGGYTF. Here the CDR3 DNA reads TGTGCCAGCAGTTTACGTGGTGGCTACACCTTC.

This clonotype was counted many times. The J gene is TRBJ2-3, the V gene TRBV28, with TRBD2 matching 10 bases. The CDR3 covers 15 residues. Germline-derived CDR1 and CDR2 are MDHEN and SYDVKM. V shed 6 bases, J shed 9 bases, and the junction held 12 bases outside the gene matches. Here the CDR3 DNA reads TGTGCCAGCAGCCCCATAGCGGGAGGCCCTTCCACGCAGTATTTT. Translating gives CASSPIAGGPSTQYF.

This clonotype appeared many times. The chain is built from TRBV28 and TRBJ2-3, with D hard to call. Trimming removed 2 bases at V and 2 bases at J, with 17 bases between. Germline V lookup: CDR1 MDHEN, CDR2 SYDVKM. CDR3 length: 17 residues. The CDR3 protein is CASSLVSGTPLTDTQYF. The CDR3 nucleotides are TGTGCCAGCAGTTTAGTAAGTGGCACACCTCTCACAGATACGCAGTATTTT.

This clonotype was detected ten times or more. J is TRBJ1-1 and V is TRBV13, with 10 bases lining up with TRBD1. CDR3 length equals 15 residues. Germline V gene data show CDR1 as PRHDT and CDR2 as FYEKMQ (reference sequence). Trimming cost V 4 bases and J 4 bases; bases outside gene matches: 6. This chain's CDR3 is CASSSDRGPSTEAFF. In DNA form, the CDR3 reads TGTGCCAGCAGCTCTGACAGGGGGCCGAGCACTGAAGCTTTCTTT.

This clonotype was counted at least ten times. This chain uses TRBV21-1 with TRBJ2-3; the table gives TRBD1 as D, unverified against the DNA. TRBV21-1 is reported as a pseudogene. The CDR3 is 18 residues long. The CDR3 region has the DNA TGTGCCAGCAGCAAAGTACCCGGACCCCTCAAGCGTCGAGATACGCAGTATTTT. As protein: CASSKVPGPLKRRDTQYF.

This clonotype was found many times. The chain recombines TRBV3-1 with TRBJ2-1; TRBD2 matches 8 bases. This CDR3 contains 16 residues. CDR1 is LGHDT and CDR2 is YNNKEL in the germline V gene (reference sequence). V lost 2 bases and J lost 0; bases outside the gene matches: 3. The CDR3 coding sequence is TGTGCCAGCAGCCAACTAGCGGGTAGCTCCTACAATGAGCAGTTCTTC. It encodes CASSQLAGSSYNEQFF.

This clonotype has at least ten counts. The chain has TRBV6-5 and TRBJ1-1, with D uncertain. Germline-derived CDR1 and CDR2 are MNHEY and SVGAGI. The CDR3 is made up of 12 amino acids. Between the trimmed V and J ends, which lost 5 bases and 1 base, there was a span of 5 bases. CDR3 amino acids: CASSGANTEAFF. CDR3 bases: TGTGCCAGCAGTGGAGCGAACACTGAAGCTTTCTTT.

This clonotype was observed a few times. CDR3 DNA sequence: TGTGCCAGCAGCCCCGGCCCTAGCGGGGAGAGAACAGATACGCAGTATTTT. It yields the protein CASSPGPSGERTDTQYF. The rearrangement links TRBV4-2 to TRBJ2-3, with TRBD2 matching over 9 bases. The CDR3 consists of 17 residues. V shed 4 bases, J shed 3 bases, and the junction held 11 bases outside the gene matches. Germline V gene sequence: CDR1 LGHNA, CDR2 YNFKEQ.

This clonotype was observed at least ten times. The rearrangement joins TRBV5-1 to TRBJ1-1, with 7 bases lining up with TRBD1. Germline CDR1 SGHRS, CDR2 YFSETQ. The CDR3 consists of 13 residues. With V trimmed by 5 bases and J by 0 bases, 1 base remained unmatched. CDR3 protein: CASRGQLNTEAFF. CDR3 nucleotides: TGCGCCAGCAGGGGACAGCTGAACACTGAAGCTTTCTTT.